Listed below are T cell receptor beta chains from one sample, sequenced in a study of T cells in Graves' hyperthyroidism and ophthalmopathy. TCRdb ran MiXCR on the multiplex PCR reads and lists one entry per CDR3 protein. The sample carries approximately 620,000 distinct CDR3 sequences, approximately 16% recorded once. The sequenced material came from blood. All receptors come from a woman in her thirties or forties with Graves' ophthalmopathy. Both conserved end residues are part of each CDR3. A D gene is named only where the DNA matches it firmly. Expanded clones get a size class; other rows say once, few or many, or leave the size out.

CDR3aa: CASSLLTGQGGETQYF; CDR3nt: TGTGCCAGCAGTTTACTGACGGGACAGGGCGGAGAGACCCAGTACTTC; v_gene: TRBV12-3/TRBV12-4; d_gene: TRBD1; abundance: NA; j_gene: TRBJ2-5
CDR3aa: CASRIPLNGYTF; CDR3nt: TGTGCCAGCAGGATTCCGTTAAATGGCTACACCTTC; v_gene: TRBV28; d_gene: NA; abundance: few; j_gene: TRBJ1-2
CDR3aa: CASSAGLAGDFQETQYF; CDR3nt: TGTGCCAGCAGCGCGGGACTAGCGGGAGATTTCCAAGAGACCCAGTACTTC; v_gene: TRBV3-1; d_gene: TRBD2; abundance: many; j_gene: TRBJ2-5
CDR3aa: CASSRSGSLSIYEQYF; CDR3nt: TGTGCCAGCAGTCGTAGCGGGAGCCTCTCGATTTACGAGCAGTACTTC; v_gene: TRBV6-1; d_gene: TRBD2; abundance: many; j_gene: TRBJ2-7
CDR3aa: CAWRGLAAETQYF; CDR3nt: TGTGCCTGGAGGGGACTAGCAGCGGAGACCCAGTACTTC; v_gene: TRBV30; d_gene: TRBD2; abundance: NA; j_gene: TRBJ2-5
CDR3aa: CASSLPGDEKLFF; CDR3nt: TGCGCCAGCAGCTTGCCAGGGGATGAAAAACTGTTTTTT; v_gene: TRBV5-1; d_gene: NA; abundance: many; j_gene: TRBJ1-4
CDR3aa: CASSPGAGFGNNEQFF; CDR3nt: TGTGCCAGCAGCCCGGGCGCAGGGTTCGGGAACAATGAGCAGTTCTTC; v_gene: TRBV7-8; d_gene: NA; abundance: many; j_gene: TRBJ2-1
CDR3aa: CASSLRTSGSRGSYEQYF; CDR3nt: TGTGCCAGCAGTTTAAGGACTAGCGGGAGTCGGGGGTCCTACGAGCAGTACTTC; v_gene: TRBV28; d_gene: TRBD2; abundance: few; j_gene: TRBJ2-7
CDR3aa: CASSEGQGITDTQYF; CDR3nt: TGTGCCAGCAGTGAAGGACAGGGGATCACAGATACGCAGTATTTT; v_gene: TRBV6-1; d_gene: TRBD1; abundance: many; j_gene: TRBJ2-3
CDR3aa: CASSPRTASSYNEQFF; CDR3nt: TGTGCCAGCTCACCGAGGACGGCGAGTTCCTACAATGAGCAGTTCTTC; v_gene: TRBV18; d_gene: NA; abundance: NA; j_gene: TRBJ2-1
CDR3aa: CASSLAPGGARAFF; CDR3nt: TGTGCCAGCAGCTTAGCGCCGGGAGGGGCGCGGGCTTTCTTT; v_gene: TRBV7-8; d_gene: NA; abundance: few; j_gene: TRBJ1-1
CDR3aa: CASSFRLLAGTIDTQYF; CDR3nt: TGTGCCAGCAGCTTCCGCTTACTAGCGGGAACGATAGATACGCAGTATTTT; v_gene: TRBV7-2; d_gene: TRBD2; abundance: many; j_gene: TRBJ2-3
CDR3aa: CSARDTGSSYEQYF; CDR3nt: TGCAGTGCTAGAGATACAGGATCCTCCTACGAGCAGTACTTC; v_gene: TRBV20-1; d_gene: NA; abundance: many; j_gene: TRBJ2-7
CDR3aa: CASSPRPGLAGGGTGELFF; CDR3nt: TGTGCCAGCAGCCCTCGTCCGGGACTAGCGGGGGGAGGCACCGGGGAGCTGTTTTTT; v_gene: TRBV3-1; d_gene: TRBD2; abundance: many; j_gene: TRBJ2-2
CDR3aa: CASSWNRNTEAFF; CDR3nt: TGTGCCAGCAGTTGGAACAGGAACACTGAAGCTTTCTTT; v_gene: TRBV6-2/TRBV6-3; d_gene: NA; abundance: NA; j_gene: TRBJ1-1
CDR3aa: CSARRVPGANVLTF; CDR3nt: TGCAGTGCTAGACGAGTCCCTGGGGCCAACGTCCTGACTTTC; v_gene: TRBV20-1; d_gene: NA; abundance: NA; j_gene: TRBJ2-6
CDR3aa: CASSYLAGVVDEQFF; CDR3nt: TGTGCCAGCAGTTATCTAGCGGGAGTCGTGGATGAGCAGTTCTTC; v_gene: TRBV2; d_gene: TRBD2; abundance: many; j_gene: TRBJ2-1
CDR3aa: CASSFSSGGYTF; CDR3nt: TGTGCCAGCAGTTTTTCCTCCGGAGGCTACACCTTC; v_gene: TRBV12-3/TRBV12-4; d_gene: NA; abundance: many; j_gene: TRBJ1-2
CDR3aa: CASSTSGGLYYNEQFF; CDR3nt: TGTGCCAGCAGCACTAGCGGGGGTTTGTATTACAATGAGCAGTTCTTC; v_gene: TRBV7-2; d_gene: TRBD2; abundance: few; j_gene: TRBJ2-1
CDR3aa: CASSLGSSGQETQYF; CDR3nt: TGCGCCAGCAGCTTGGGGTCTAGCGGGCAAGAGACCCAGTACTTC; v_gene: TRBV5-1; d_gene: TRBD2; abundance: NA; j_gene: TRBJ2-5
CDR3aa: CASSHYTGELFF; CDR3nt: TGTGCCAGCTCACACTACACCGGGGAGCTGTTTTTT; v_gene: TRBV18; d_gene: NA; abundance: many; j_gene: TRBJ2-2
CDR3aa: CASSEGWRVGFHQPQHF; CDR3nt: TGTGCCAGCAGTGAAGGGTGGAGGGTAGGGTTCCATCAGCCCCAGCATTTT; v_gene: TRBV6-1; d_gene: NA; abundance: few; j_gene: TRBJ1-5
CDR3aa: CASSPLGTSGYNEQFF; CDR3nt: TGTGCCAGCAGCCCACTAGGGACTAGCGGCTACAATGAGCAGTTCTTC; v_gene: TRBV27; d_gene: TRBD2; abundance: many; j_gene: TRBJ2-1
CDR3aa: CASSLGSGSHTDTQYF; CDR3nt: TGCGCCAGCAGCTTGGGAAGCGGGAGTCACACAGATACGCAGTATTTT; v_gene: TRBV5-1; d_gene: TRBD2; abundance: many; j_gene: TRBJ2-3
CDR3aa: CASGGAYEQYF; CDR3nt: TGTGCCAGCGGGGGGGCTTACGAGCAGTACTTC; v_gene: TRBV28; d_gene: NA; abundance: many; j_gene: TRBJ2-7
CDR3aa: CASSQGGRIQETQYF; CDR3nt: TGCGCCAGCAGCCAAGGGGGTAGGATCCAAGAGACCCAGTACTTC; v_gene: TRBV4-1; d_gene: NA; abundance: few; j_gene: TRBJ2-5
CDR3aa: CASTNGDSYEQYF; CDR3nt: TGTGCCAGCACCAACGGGGACTCCTACGAGCAGTACTTC; v_gene: TRBV6-2/TRBV6-3; d_gene: NA; abundance: few; j_gene: TRBJ2-7
CDR3aa: CSAREGGDEQYF; CDR3nt: TGCAGTGCTAGAGAGGGGGGGGACGAGCAGTACTTC; v_gene: TRBV20-1; d_gene: TRBD2; abundance: NA; j_gene: TRBJ2-7
CDR3aa: CASSSRRSDQETQYF; CDR3nt: TGTGCCAGCTCATCACGAAGGAGTGACCAAGAGACCCAGTACTTC; v_gene: TRBV18; d_gene: NA; abundance: many; j_gene: TRBJ2-5
CDR3aa: CASSHTGTSGRETQYF; CDR3nt: TGTGCCAGCAGTCACACAGGGACTAGCGGGAGGGAGACCCAGTACTTC; v_gene: TRBV12-3/TRBV12-4; d_gene: TRBD2; abundance: many; j_gene: TRBJ2-5
CDR3aa: CASSLATGRNTEAFF; CDR3nt: TGTGCCAGCAGCTTGGCAACTGGGAGGAACACTGAAGCTTTCTTT; v_gene: TRBV5-5; d_gene: NA; abundance: many; j_gene: TRBJ1-1
CDR3aa: CASSQGQLINQPQHF; CDR3nt: TGCGCCAGCAGCCAGGGACAGCTAATCAATCAGCCCCAGCATTTT; v_gene: TRBV5-1; d_gene: TRBD1; abundance: once; j_gene: TRBJ1-5